Reported below is one T cell receptor beta chain. These data belong to a study of blood T cell repertoires in COVID-19. Background on the study: Samples came from the United States, Italy and Spain, spanning acute and convalescent COVID-19.

Patients at the Seattle site were enrolled during active infection and followed longitudinally. Using immunoSEQ multiplex PCR, the repertoire was profiled, and TCRdb retains in-frame clones only, with some absent. This table holds 300,000 to 350,000 clones, approximately 88% found once. From germline, CDR1 is SGDLS and CDR2 YYNGEE. This CDR3 is 16 amino acids long. The ends lost 0 bases at V and 8 bases at J; junction bases unmatched: 11. The material sequenced was peripheral blood. This TCR was recovered from a woman aged 25 to 39 with COVID-19, enrolled during active disease. This chain joins TRBV9 and TRBJ2-1, with 7 bases matching TRBD2. The CDR3 spells CASSVVSGLVVHEQFF. CDR3 DNA: TGTGCCAGCAGCGTAGTTTCAGGACTAGTGGTCCATGAGCAGTTCTTC.